This section outlines one T cell receptor beta chain sequence together with its context. Its antigen is still unknown. The data stem from a study of graft-versus-host responses after intestinal transplantation. About the study: Anti-thymocyte globulin induction was given to all recipients, followed by tacrolimus and steroids for around three years. Whole-study results and caveats: High graft-versus-host to host-versus-graft T cell clonal ratios marked allografts of patients with graft-donor macrochimerism. Ileal or blood samples showed some GvH clones first, and such clones were also found in recipient marrow.

V dropped 3 bases and J dropped 2 bases, with 13 bases sitting between them. This CDR3 has 15 amino acids. From germline, CDR1 is SEHNR and CDR2 FQNEAQ (reference sequence). Libraries were prepared by immunoSEQ multiplex PCR; TCRdb keeps only in-frame clonotypes and omits some of them. Of more than 85,000 clones in the sample, 85% to 95% were seen once. The TCR sequence derives from a human donor who received an intestinal transplant. The rearrangement joins TRBV7-9 to TRBJ2-5; D may match TRBD1 or TRBD2 (6 bases each). The specimen was unstimulated CD8+ T cells sorted from spleen or lymph node cells, collected before intestinal transplant. DNA for the CDR3: TGTGCCAGCAGCTTGCTGGGGGGCGGACAAGAGACCCAGTACTTC. This translates into CASSLLGGGQETQYF.